Each of the 21 T cell receptor beta chains below was sequenced from the same sample in a study of blood T cells in healthy people across ages. Combining a sample-barcoded 5' primer with a J-beta primer mix, a second PCR ran for about 7 to 12 cycles. TCRdb independently ran MiXCR on the 5' RACE reads; one entry per CDR3 protein. Counted here are hundreds of thousands of distinct CDR3 sequences, approximately 53% occurring once; the ten biggest clones make up 25% to 30%. Sequencing used blood. The origin of the receptors is a man aged 40-50 years in good health.

This clonotype occurred once. The genes are TRBV7-6 and TRBJ2-3; D gene unclear. CDR3 length: 13 amino acids. From germline, CDR1 is SGHVS and CDR2 FNYEAQ. V was shortened by 2 bases and J by 2 bases, with 5 bases between the two germline ends. The chain's CDR3 is CASSLQTTDTQYF. CDR3 DNA sequence: TGTGCCAGCAGCTTACAAACCACAGATACGCAGTATTTT. The full variable domain, its missing parts supplied by reference TRBV7-6 and TRBJ2-3, is GAGVSQSPRYKVTKRGQDVALRCDPISGHVSLYWYRQALGQGPEFLTYFNYEAQQDKSGLPNDRFSAERPEGSISTLTIQRTEQRDSAMYRCASSLQTTDTQYFGPGTRLTVL.

The chain links TRBV5-1 to TRBJ2-7; TRBD1 is a possible D gene (5 bases). CDR3 length: 14 amino acids. Trimming removed 1 base at V and 6 bases at J, with 14 bases between. Germline V lookup: CDR1 SGHRS, CDR2 YFSETQ. CDR3 in amino acids: CASSLSPRGGEQYF. The CDR3 coding sequence is TGCGCCAGCAGCTTGAGCCCAAGGGGTGGCGAGCAGTACTTC. Combining the CDR3 with reference TRBV5-1 and TRBJ2-7 gives the whole variable domain KAGVTQTPRYLIKTRGQQVTLSCSPISGHRSVSWYQQTPGQGLQFLFEYFSETQRNKGNFPGRFSGRQFSNSRSEMNVSTLELGDSALYLCASSLSPRGGEQYFGPGTRLTVT.

The rearrangement links TRBV4-1 to TRBJ2-3, with D possibly matching TRBD1 (5 bases). V was clipped by 1 base and J by 0 bases, with 8 bases between them. The germline V gene encodes CDR1 MGHRA and CDR2 YSYEKL. The CDR3 sequence is 15 residues long. The CDR3: CASSQVQDSTDTQYF. CDR3 bases: TGCGCCAGCAGCCAAGTACAGGACAGCACAGATACGCAGTATTTT.

V gene TRBV25-1 combines with J gene TRBJ1-4; D perhaps matches TRBD1 (6 bases). Trimming left V 3 bases short and J 3 bases short, with 14 bases between. Germline assignment: CDR1 MGHDK and CDR2 SYGVNS. The CDR3 extends over 16 amino acids. DNA for the CDR3: TGTGCCAGCAGTGATTTGCGGGGGCCGGCTAATGAAAAACTGTTTTTT. Its protein product is CASSDLRGPANEKLFF.

The chain uses TRBV14 and TRBJ2-5; D possibly corresponds to TRBD2 (5 bases). Germline loops: CDR1 SGHDN, CDR2 FVKESK. The CDR3 extends over 13 amino acids. V was shortened by 3 bases and J by 5 bases, with 10 bases between the two germline ends. The CDR3 here is CASSHPSNETQYF. For the CDR3, the DNA is TGTGCCAGCAGCCATCCTAGCAACGAGACCCAGTACTTC. The whole variable domain, filled in from reference TRBV14 and TRBJ2-5, reads EAGVTQFPSHSVIEKGQTVTLRCDPISGHDNLYWYRRVMGKEIKFLLHFVKESKQDESGMPNNRFLAERTGGTYSTLKVQPAELEDSGVYFCASSHPSNETQYFGPGTRLLVL.

This chain joins TRBV19 and TRBJ2-7, with D tentatively TRBD1 (5 bases). V was trimmed by 3 bases and J by 3 bases, leaving 12 bases between them. Germline V gene lookup returns CDR1 LNHDA and CDR2 SQIVND (reference sequence). The CDR3 is made up of 14 amino acids. This CDR3 is CASSIADTGYEQYF. CDR3 coding DNA: TGTGCCAGTAGTATTGCGGACACCGGCTACGAGCAGTACTTC.

The chain employs TRBV20-1 and TRBJ2-3, with D perhaps matching TRBD1 (5 bases). Trimming stripped 2 bases from V and 2 bases from J, with 11 bases between. Germline CDR1 DFQATT, CDR2 SNEGSKA (reference sequence). CDR3 size: 14 residues. For the CDR3, the DNA is TGCAGTGCTAGACTTGCGGACAACACAGATACGCAGTATTTT. Translated, it gives CSARLADNTDTQYF.

This chain joins TRBV20-1 and TRBJ2-1; D is uncertain. The CDR3 is 17 amino acids. Germline CDR1 is DFQATT and CDR2 is SNEGSKA (reference sequence). V lost 0 bases and J 9 bases, leaving 24 bases between the germline ends. DNA of the CDR3: TGCAGTGCTAGAGATCTGATTGGAAAGGGAAGTTATCGTGAGCAGTTCTTC. This encodes CSARDLIGKGSYREQFF.

Only one count was recorded for this clonotype. The chain links TRBV6-2 or TRBV6-3 to TRBJ2-1, with a possible D match to TRBD2 (5 bases). The ends were cut back, 5 bases at V and 8 bases at J, with 16 bases in the middle. CDR1 and CDR2 (germline): MNHEY, SVGEGT. The CDR3 runs 14 residues. CDR3 sequence: CASSHRGNNYEQFF. The CDR3 bases are TGTGCCAGCAGTCATCGAGGGAACAATTATGAGCAGTTCTTC.

The gene calls are TRBV14 and TRBJ2-7; possibly TRBD1 for D (7 bases). TRBJ2-4 explains the end of the DNA better; the J call may be wrong. The CDR3 covers 15 residues. Germline CDR1 SGHDN, CDR2 FVKESK. CDR3 nucleotides: TGTGCCAGCAGCCAAGATCTGGCAGGGGGAGGCATTCAGTACTTC. This codes for CASSQDLAGGGIQYF.

This clonotype was seen a few times. The chain has TRBV5-6 and TRBJ1-2; 8 nucleotides match TRBD1. Trimming took 5 bases from V and 5 from J; bases not matched to a gene: 5. CDR1 and CDR2 from the germline V gene are SGHDT and YYEEEE. The CDR3 covers 13 residues. The CDR3 region has the DNA TGTGCCAGCAGAGACGGGACAGGTTATGGCTACACCTTC. Protein sequence: CASRDGTGYGYTF.

This clonotype has only a few counts. V is TRBV29-1 and J is TRBJ2-1; D is possibly TRBD2 (6 bases). The CDR3 runs 12 residues. The ends were cut back, 7 bases at V and 14 bases at J, with 21 bases in the middle. The germline V gene encodes CDR1 SQVTM and CDR2 ANQGSEA. The CDR3 is CSDGGLGGLKFF. The DNA of the CDR3 is TGCAGCGATGGGGGGTTGGGGGGACTGAAGTTCTTC.

This clonotype was counted between two and nine times. The chain uses TRBV4-2 and TRBJ2-1; D is possibly TRBD2 (6 bases). The CDR3 is 16 residues long. Germline V gene lookup returns CDR1 LGHNA and CDR2 YNFKEQ. Trimming pared 4 bases from V and 6 bases from J, leaving 19 bases between. DNA of the CDR3: TGTGCCAGCAGCCTTGGGGAGACGGGGGACCGCAATGAGCAGTTCTTC. It codes for CASSLGETGDRNEQFF.

V is TRBV27 and J is TRBJ1-4, with 10 bases matching TRBD1. Germline CDR1 MNHEY, CDR2 SMNVEV (reference sequence). The CDR3 sequence is 17 residues long. The ends lost 6 bases at V and 0 bases at J; junction bases unmatched: 7. CDR3 protein: CASRRQGAGATNEKLFF. Here the CDR3 DNA reads TGTGCCAGCAGGCGACAGGGGGCAGGGGCAACTAATGAAAAACTGTTTTTT.

The chain is built from TRBV12-3 or TRBV12-4 and TRBJ1-5; 11 bases line up with TRBD1. J gave up 6 bases and V 4 bases, and 8 bases lay outside the gene matches. The CDR3 sequence is 16 residues long. The CDR3 loop reads CASSWTGGGESQPQHF. CDR3 sequence (DNA): TGTGCCAGCAGTTGGACAGGGGGCGGCGAGAGTCAGCCCCAGCATTTT.

This clonotype has ten or more counts. The V gene is TRBV15, the J gene TRBJ2-4; TRBD2 is a possible D gene (6 bases). The length of the CDR3 is 13 residues. Trimming pared 8 bases from V and 6 bases from J, leaving 14 bases between. Germline V gene lookup returns CDR1 LNHNV and CDR2 YYDKDF (reference sequence). Here the CDR3 reads CATDPGDINIQYF. CDR3 DNA: TGTGCCACCGACCCGGGAGACATAAACATTCAGTACTTC.

The chain recombines TRBV21-1 with TRBJ2-1; TRBD2, as called in the table, went unchecked against the DNA. TRBV21-1 is listed as a pseudogene. The length of the CDR3 is 18 residues. The CDR3 is CASSKHPHERSSYNEQFF. CDR3 DNA sequence: TGTGCCAGCAGCAAACACCCTCACGAGCGGAGCTCCTACAATGAGCAGTTCTTC.

This sequence joins TRBV5-1 and TRBJ1-2, with TRBD1 identical over 7 bases. V was clipped by 0 bases and J by 8 bases; unmatched bases: 7. CDR1 and CDR2 from the germline V gene are SGHRS and YFSETQ. There are 14 residues in the CDR3. The CDR3 protein is CASSLAGTELGYTF. CDR3 bases: TGCGCCAGCAGCTTGGCCGGGACAGAGCTAGGCTACACCTTC.

V usage is TRBV6-2 or TRBV6-3 and J usage is TRBJ1-2; 7 bases match TRBD1. In germline, CDR1 is MNHEY, CDR2 SVGEGT. V lost 6 bases to trimming and J lost 11 bases; unmatched junction nucleotides: 6. This CDR3 is 11 amino acids long. CDR3 residues: CASSGTDHYTF. The CDR3 DNA reads as TGTGCCAGCAGCGGGACAGACCATTACACCTTC.

This chain links TRBV20-1 with TRBJ2-5, with D unresolved. The CDR3 consists of 15 residues. CDR1 is DFQATT and CDR2 is SNEGSKA in the germline V gene (reference sequence). V was clipped by 0 bases and J by 4 bases, with 15 bases between them. The CDR3 sequence: CSARDLARWGETQYF. The CDR3 DNA follows: TGCAGTGCTAGAGATCTCGCCAGGTGGGGAGAGACCCAGTACTTC.

The gene calls are TRBV12-3 or TRBV12-4 and TRBJ1-5; the match to TRBD1 covers 9 bases. The junction had 3 bases not matched to a gene; V was cut back by 5 bases and J by 7 bases. This CDR3 has 13 residues. CDR3 DNA: TGTGCCAGCAGTCATACAGGGGGCCAGCCCCAGCATTTT. This encodes CASSHTGGQPQHF.